These T cell receptor beta chains were read from a single sample in a study of OX40 agonist ivuxolimab in advanced cancers. TCRdb's table, derived via immunoSEQ multiplex PCR, lists solely in-frame clones and lacks some. The sample includes about 64,000 clones, about 85% of them seen just once. The source material was CD4+ or CD8+ T cells sorted from blood, sampled in a trial of the OX40 agonist ivuxolimab. These receptors came from an adult with an advanced solid tumor such as melanoma, head and neck, liver or kidney cancer. CDR3s include the opening cysteine and the closing phenylalanine or tryptophan. D genes are given only for firm matches. Size is stated for part of the rows, as once, few or many counts, or as a class when the clone is expanded.

length,J,D,size,V,CDR3,DNA
14,TRBJ2-7,TRBD1,once,TRBV2,CASSPDRATLGQYF,TGTGCCAGCAGCCCCGACAGGGCCACCCTTGGGCAGTACTTC
13,TRBJ1-4,NA,NA,TRBV19,CASTGLAGEKLFF,TGTGCCAGTACCGGACTCGCGGGGGAAAAACTGTTTTTT
14,TRBJ2-2,NA,NA,TRBV11-2,CASSILQGTGELFF,TGTGCCAGCAGCATATTACAGGGAACCGGGGAGCTGTTTTTT
13,TRBJ1-5,NA,NA,TRBV6-1,CATSPTGNQPQHF,TGTGCCACCTCCCCTACAGGGAACCAGCCCCAGCATTTT
11,TRBJ1-1,NA,NA,TRBV29-1,CSVAEQGQAFF,TGCAGCGTGGCCGAACAGGGCCAAGCTTTCTTT
11,TRBJ2-2,NA,NA,TRBV19,CASKGFGELFF,TGTGCCTCCAAGGGTTTCGGGGAGCTGTTTTTT
13,TRBJ2-2,NA,NA,TRBV27,CASSLTGPGELFF,TGTGCCAGCAGTTTAACAGGCCCCGGGGAGCTGTTTTTT
15,TRBJ1-1,TRBD1,few,TRBV18,CASSQGTGANTEAFF,TGTGCCAGCTCGCAAGGGACAGGGGCGAACACTGAAGCTTTCTTT
19,TRBJ2-2,NA,NA,TRBV7-4,CASSLGGALGGVNTGELFF,TGTGCCAGCAGCTTAGGGGGGGCCTTGGGCGGGGTTAACACCGGGGAGCTGTTTTTT
14,TRBJ2-7,TRBD1,once,TRBV19,CASSIGTGDYEQYF,TGTGCCAGTAGTATCGGGACAGGGGACTACGAGCAGTACTTC
14,TRBJ2-4,TRBD1,once,TRBV5-1,CASSPGSRGNIQYF,TGCGCCAGCAGCCCTGGGAGCAGGGGGAACATTCAGTACTTC
17,TRBJ2-3,TRBD2,few,TRBV14,CASSPLRSGRASDTQYF,TGTGCCAGCAGCCCTCTGAGGAGCGGGAGGGCCTCAGATACGCAGTATTTT
14,TRBJ2-5,NA,NA,TRBV7-6,CASSLTPGKETQYF,TGTGCCAGCAGCTTAACTCCGGGGAAAGAGACCCAGTACTTC
15,TRBJ2-2,NA,NA,TRBV6-6,CASSYLSDFGGELFF,TGTGCCAGCAGTTATCTGAGCGATTTTGGCGGGGAGCTGTTTTTT
14,TRBJ1-1,NA,NA,TRBV5-1,CASSLGQANTEAFF,TGCGCCAGCAGCTTGGGACAAGCGAACACTGAAGCTTTCTTT
17,TRBJ2-5,TRBD2,NA,TRBV18,CASSPPGLAGGAETQYF,TGTGCCAGCTCACCACCGGGACTAGCGGGAGGAGCAGAGACCCAGTACTTC
15,TRBJ2-3,TRBD2,NA,TRBV7-2,CASSSSGLITDTQYF,TGTGCCAGCAGCTCTAGCGGGCTAATCACAGATACGCAGTATTTT
13,TRBJ2-1,NA,NA,TRBV28,CASSLIQTNEQFF,TGTGCCAGCAGTTTGATACAGACCAATGAGCAGTTCTTC
14,TRBJ2-5,TRBD1,NA,TRBV28,CASNPRRGQETQYF,TGTGCCAGCAACCCTCGCAGGGGGCAAGAGACCCAGTACTTC
14,TRBJ2-7,NA,medium-sized,TRBV5-1,CASSLSTASYEQYF,TGCGCCAGCAGCTTATCTACAGCTTCCTACGAGCAGTACTTC
13,TRBJ2-7,NA,NA,TRBV5-4,CASSLGGFYEQYF,TGTGCCAGCAGCTTGGGCGGGTTCTACGAGCAGTACTTC
13,TRBJ2-1,NA,NA,TRBV5-1,CASSLNSYNEQFF,TGCGCCAGCAGCTTGAACTCCTACAATGAGCAGTTCTTC
12,TRBJ1-3,NA,NA,TRBV28,CASSSQGQAIYF,TGTGCCAGCAGTTCGCAGGGTCAAGCCATATATTTT
13,TRBJ2-5,NA,NA,TRBV5-4,CASSFGGRETQYF,TGTGCCAGCAGCTTTGGGGGTAGGGAGACCCAGTACTTC
15,TRBJ1-4,NA,few,TRBV19,CASSPPGRRNEKLFF,TGTGCCAGTAGTCCCCCGGGACGGCGTAATGAAAAACTGTTTTTT
13,TRBJ2-3,TRBD1,few,TRBV29-1,CSVHRDRVDTQYF,TGCAGCGTCCACCGAGACAGGGTCGATACGCAGTATTTT
14,TRBJ2-7,TRBD1,NA,TRBV7-9,CASSFRGFSYEQYF,TGTGCCAGCAGCTTCAGGGGGTTTTCCTACGAGCAGTACTTC
14,TRBJ2-3,TRBD1,NA,TRBV30,CAWKKDRQVDTQYF,TGTGCCTGGAAAAAGGACAGGCAGGTAGATACGCAGTATTTT